These T cell receptor beta chains were read from a single sample in a study of blood T cell repertoires in COVID-19. TCRdb keeps only in-frame clones here, not all; method: immunoSEQ multiplex PCR. The repertoire includes more than 100,000 clones, roughly 84% of them detected once, and 1.1% to 1.5% sits in the top ten. The sample taken for sequencing was peripheral blood. The origin of the receptors is a man in his 60s with acute or convalescent COVID-19. Each CDR3 is given with its conserved first and last residue. Each record gives: J gene, D gene, clone size, V gene, CDR3 protein, CDR3 DNA. D genes are given only for firm matches. Clone sizes are given selectively: once, few, many, or a class where the clone is expanded.

j_gene: TRBJ1-6; d_gene: -; abundance: -; v_gene: TRBV30; CDR3aa: CAWASEGSTPLHF; CDR3nt: TGTGCCTGGGCCTCAGAGGGTAGCACACCCCTCCACTTT
j_gene: TRBJ2-1; d_gene: -; abundance: -; v_gene: TRBV7-3; CDR3aa: CASSPSPLTGTYNEQFF; CDR3nt: TGTGCCAGCAGCCCCAGCCCCCTGACAGGTACCTACAATGAGCAGTTCTTC
j_gene: TRBJ1-5; d_gene: -; abundance: few; v_gene: TRBV24-1; CDR3aa: CATSDRRGQGGNQPQHF; CDR3nt: TGTGCCACCAGTGATCGCCGGGGTCAAGGGGGTAATCAGCCCCAGCATTTT
j_gene: TRBJ2-7; d_gene: TRBD1; abundance: -; v_gene: TRBV27; CDR3aa: CASSAQGSYEQYF; CDR3nt: TGTGCCAGCAGTGCACAGGGGAGCTACGAGCAGTACTTC
j_gene: TRBJ2-2; d_gene: -; abundance: -; v_gene: TRBV3-1/TRBV3-2; CDR3aa: CASSQGGRAGRGELFF; CDR3nt: TGTGCCAGCAGCCAAGGAGGCCGAGCCGGTAGGGGGGAGCTGTTTTTT
j_gene: TRBJ2-2; d_gene: TRBD2; abundance: -; v_gene: TRBV11-3; CDR3aa: CASSLGTSGTTGELFF; CDR3nt: TGTGCCAGCAGCTTAGGGACTAGCGGGACTACCGGGGAGCTGTTTTTT
j_gene: TRBJ2-1; d_gene: TRBD2; abundance: many; v_gene: TRBV7-3; CDR3aa: CASSPTSGSQNEQFF; CDR3nt: TGTGCCAGCAGCCCCACTAGCGGGAGCCAAAATGAGCAGTTCTTC
j_gene: TRBJ1-1; d_gene: TRBD1; abundance: -; v_gene: TRBV6-4; CDR3aa: CASSPGQGAFGEAFF; CDR3nt: TGTGCCAGCAGTCCGGGACAGGGGGCGTTTGGTGAAGCTTTCTTT
j_gene: TRBJ1-4; d_gene: -; abundance: -; v_gene: TRBV4-1; CDR3aa: CASSYNSQLDEKLFF; CDR3nt: TGCGCCAGCAGTTACAACTCCCAACTAGATGAAAAACTGTTTTTT
j_gene: TRBJ1-1; d_gene: -; abundance: -; v_gene: TRBV2; CDR3aa: CASSGVVAGYTEAFF; CDR3nt: TGTGCCAGCAGCGGAGTCGTGGCAGGGTACACTGAAGCTTTCTTT
j_gene: TRBJ2-6; d_gene: -; abundance: -; v_gene: TRBV5-6; CDR3aa: CASSLVGSGANVLTF; CDR3nt: TGTGCCAGCAGCTTGGTCGGGTCTGGGGCCAACGTCCTGACTTTC
j_gene: TRBJ1-2; d_gene: -; abundance: -; v_gene: TRBV5-4; CDR3aa: CASSLAAGAGGYTF; CDR3nt: TGTGCCAGCAGCTTGGCCGCGGGGGCGGGTGGCTACACCTTC
j_gene: TRBJ1-2; d_gene: -; abundance: -; v_gene: TRBV10-3; CDR3aa: CAISDDQGYGYTF; CDR3nt: TGTGCCATCAGTGATGATCAGGGGTATGGCTACACCTTC
j_gene: TRBJ2-1; d_gene: TRBD2; abundance: -; v_gene: TRBV7-8; CDR3aa: CASTPRRTSGRLFEQFF; CDR3nt: TGTGCCAGCACCCCACGTAGGACAAGCGGGAGGTTGTTTGAGCAGTTCTTC
j_gene: TRBJ2-3; d_gene: -; abundance: -; v_gene: TRBV6-5; CDR3aa: CASSYGQNTDTQYF; CDR3nt: TGTGCCAGCAGTTACGGACAGAACACAGATACGCAGTATTTT
j_gene: TRBJ1-2; d_gene: TRBD1; abundance: -; v_gene: TRBV6-5; CDR3aa: CASTGGQDNYGYTF; CDR3nt: TGTGCCAGCACCGGGGGACAGGATAACTATGGCTACACCTTC
j_gene: TRBJ1-3; d_gene: -; abundance: -; v_gene: TRBV19; CDR3aa: CASSITRTGGNTIYF; CDR3nt: TGTGCCAGTAGTATAACGAGGACGGGAGGAAACACCATATATTTT
j_gene: TRBJ1-4; d_gene: -; abundance: -; v_gene: TRBV6-5; CDR3aa: CASSYSSGGKLFF; CDR3nt: TGTGCCAGCAGTTACTCGAGCGGGGGAAAACTGTTTTTT
j_gene: TRBJ1-6; d_gene: TRBD1; abundance: -; v_gene: TRBV11-2; CDR3aa: CASSSGTGYPPLHF; CDR3nt: TGTGCCAGCAGCTCCGGGACAGGGTACCCACCCCTCCACTTT
j_gene: TRBJ2-3; d_gene: TRBD2; abundance: -; v_gene: TRBV3-1/TRBV3-2; CDR3aa: CASSQEWALAGAADTQYF; CDR3nt: TGTGCCAGCAGCCAAGAGTGGGCACTAGCGGGAGCGGCAGATACGCAGTATTTT
j_gene: TRBJ1-5; d_gene: -; abundance: -; v_gene: TRBV12-3/TRBV12-4; CDR3aa: CTSSLNLQPQHF; CDR3nt: TGTACCAGCAGTTTAAATCTTCAGCCCCAGCATTTT
j_gene: TRBJ1-5; d_gene: -; abundance: -; v_gene: TRBV11-2; CDR3aa: CASSFPGQPQHF; CDR3nt: TGTGCCAGCAGCTTTCCCGGTCAGCCCCAGCATTTT
j_gene: TRBJ2-3; d_gene: -; abundance: -; v_gene: TRBV15; CDR3aa: CATSNRRGLTDTQYF; CDR3nt: TGTGCCACCAGCAACCGGCGGGGACTCACAGATACGCAGTATTTT
j_gene: TRBJ2-5; d_gene: TRBD2; abundance: -; v_gene: TRBV11-2; CDR3aa: CASSFISGGLVFRETQYF; CDR3nt: TGTGCCAGCAGCTTTATATCGGGAGGACTAGTTTTCAGAGAGACCCAGTACTTC